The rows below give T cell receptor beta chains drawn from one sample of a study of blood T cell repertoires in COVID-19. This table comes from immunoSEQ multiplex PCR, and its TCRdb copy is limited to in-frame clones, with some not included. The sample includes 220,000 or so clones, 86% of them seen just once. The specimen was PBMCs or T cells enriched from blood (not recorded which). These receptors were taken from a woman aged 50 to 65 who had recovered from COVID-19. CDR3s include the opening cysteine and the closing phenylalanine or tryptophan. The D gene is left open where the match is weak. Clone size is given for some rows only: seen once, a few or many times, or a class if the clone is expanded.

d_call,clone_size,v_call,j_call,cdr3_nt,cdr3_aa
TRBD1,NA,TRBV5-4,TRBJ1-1,TGTGCCAGCACCCTGGGACAGCACAACACTGAAGCTTTCTTT,CASTLGQHNTEAFF
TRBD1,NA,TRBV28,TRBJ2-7,TGTGCCAGCAGTCGCCCCGGGACAGGGAACTACGAGCAGTACTTC,CASSRPGTGNYEQYF
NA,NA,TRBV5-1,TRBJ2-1,TGCGCCAGCAGCCTGACGGGGGGCGGGGCCTACAATGAGCAGTTCTTC,CASSLTGGGAYNEQFF
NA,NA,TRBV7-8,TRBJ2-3,TGTGCCAGCAGCCCGGCTGGAGCGGTGCGAAGCACAGATACGCAGTATTTT,CASSPAGAVRSTDTQYF
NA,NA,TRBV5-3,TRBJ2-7,TGTGCCAGAAGCTTGGGGCAGGAACACGAGCAGTACTTC,CARSLGQEHEQYF
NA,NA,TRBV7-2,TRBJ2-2,TGTGCCAGCAGCCCGCGGGTCAGAGACACCGGGGAGCTGTTTTTT,CASSPRVRDTGELFF
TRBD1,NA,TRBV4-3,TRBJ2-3,TGCGCCAGCAGCACTAGACAGGGGGGGACAGATACGCAGTATTTT,CASSTRQGGTDTQYF
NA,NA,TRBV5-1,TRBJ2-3,TGCGCCAGCAGAGGGGCTACAGATACGCAGTATTTT,CASRGATDTQYF
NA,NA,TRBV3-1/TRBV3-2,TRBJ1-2,TGTGCCAGCAGCCAAGACGACAGGAACTACACCTTC,CASSQDDRNYTF
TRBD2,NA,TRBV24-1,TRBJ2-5,TGTGCCACCAGTGACCAGTCCCCGGGGGGAGAACCCAAAGAGACCCAGTACTTC,CATSDQSPGGEPKETQYF
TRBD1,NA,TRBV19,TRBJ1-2,TGTGCCAGTACCCGGACAGGGTGGGACTATGGCTACACCTTC,CASTRTGWDYGYTF
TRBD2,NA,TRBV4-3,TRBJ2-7,TGCGCCAGCAGCCAAGATCTGACTAGCGGACCCTACGAGCAGTACTTC,CASSQDLTSGPYEQYF
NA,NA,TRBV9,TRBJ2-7,TGTGCCAGCAGCGCGGACAACTCCTACGAGCAGTACTTC,CASSADNSYEQYF
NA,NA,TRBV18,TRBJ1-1,TGTGCCAGCTCAACCAGACAGGCGACCACTGAAGCTTTCTTT,CASSTRQATTEAFF
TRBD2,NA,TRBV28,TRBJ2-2,TGTGCCAGCAGTTCCCCGGGACTAGCGGAAAGGGCCGGGGAGCTGTTTTTT,CASSSPGLAERAGELFF
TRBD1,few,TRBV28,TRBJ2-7,TGTGCCAGCAGTGCCCCGACTGGGACAGTAAGCTCCTACGAGCAGTACTTC,CASSAPTGTVSSYEQYF
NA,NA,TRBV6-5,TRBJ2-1,TGTGCCAGCGCCCACCAGGTAGCCAGCGGCAATGAGCAGTTCTTC,CASAHQVASGNEQFF
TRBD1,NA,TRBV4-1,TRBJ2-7,TGCGCCAGCAGCCGACCCGGACAGGGAGTTGAGCAGTACTTC,CASSRPGQGVEQYF
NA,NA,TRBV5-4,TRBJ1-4,TGTGCCAGCAGCTTGGTGGGGGGTAATGAAAAACTGTTTTTT,CASSLVGGNEKLFF
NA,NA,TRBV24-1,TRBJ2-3,TGTGCCACCAGTGAGCGAAAGGACTCCCTTAGGCCAGATACGCAGTATTTT,CATSERKDSLRPDTQYF
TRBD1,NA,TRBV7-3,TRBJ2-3,TGTGCCAGCAGCAATCCAGGGGGCGCAGATACGCAGTATTTT,CASSNPGGADTQYF
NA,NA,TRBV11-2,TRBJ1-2,TGTGCCAGCAGCTTAATACTGACTGAACCTAACTATGGCTACACCTTC,CASSLILTEPNYGYTF
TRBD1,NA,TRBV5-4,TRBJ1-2,TGTGCCAGCAGCTTAATCCGGGACAGCTACTATGGCTACACCTTC,CASSLIRDSYYGYTF
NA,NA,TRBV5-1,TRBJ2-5,TGCGCCAGCAGCTGGAACCCGGGGGAGACCCAGTACTTC,CASSWNPGETQYF
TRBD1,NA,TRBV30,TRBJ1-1,TGTGCCCTTAATTTGAGGGGGCAAGCTTTCTTT,CALNLRGQAFF
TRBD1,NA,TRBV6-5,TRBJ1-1,TGTGCCAGCACCTCACTAGTAGGGGGCAACACTGAAGCTTTCTTT,CASTSLVGGNTEAFF
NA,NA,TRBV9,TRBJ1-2,TGTGCCTCTCAAAACTCTGGGGGGGTCTATGGCTACACCTTC,CASQNSGGVYGYTF
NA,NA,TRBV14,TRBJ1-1,TGTGCCAGCAGCCATAGGGGTTCAGGGACTGAAGCTTTCTTT,CASSHRGSGTEAFF
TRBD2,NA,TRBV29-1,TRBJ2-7,TGCAGCGTTGAAGAAAGCGAGCCGGGACTAGCGGTCTACGAGCAGTACTTC,CSVEESEPGLAVYEQYF
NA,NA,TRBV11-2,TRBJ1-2,TGTGCCAGCAGCAGACAGGTTGATGGTGGCTACACCTTC,CASSRQVDGGYTF
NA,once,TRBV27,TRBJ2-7,TGTGCCAGCAGTTTTGACTTCTACGGTGAGCAGTACTTC,CASSFDFYGEQYF
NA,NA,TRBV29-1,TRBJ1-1,TGCAGCGTTGGACAGAGGAACACTGAAGCTTTCTTT,CSVGQRNTEAFF
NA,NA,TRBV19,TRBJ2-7,TGTGCCAGTAGTATAGCTGCAGGGCGAGAGCAGTACTTC,CASSIAAGREQYF
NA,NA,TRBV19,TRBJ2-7,TGTGCCAGTAGTCCGTGGGACTCGAACTACGAGCAGTACTTC,CASSPWDSNYEQYF
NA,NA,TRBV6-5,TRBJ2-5,TGTGCCAGCAGTTCGTTTGGGAGCGGACGGGAGACCCAGTACTTC,CASSSFGSGRETQYF
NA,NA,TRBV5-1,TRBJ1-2,TGCGCCAGCAGCTTGAAACAGGGTAATGTTAACGGCTACACCTTC,CASSLKQGNVNGYTF
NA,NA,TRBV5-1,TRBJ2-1,TGCGCCAGCAGCTTAACCGGGACTCCCTACAATGAGCAGTTCTTC,CASSLTGTPYNEQFF
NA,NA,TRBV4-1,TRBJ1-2,TGCGCCAGCAGCCAATTTGCAGGGCTTATTCCATATGGCTACACCTTC,CASSQFAGLIPYGYTF
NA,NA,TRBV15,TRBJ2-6,TGTGCCACCAGCAGAGTTACTGGGGCGAGTGGGGCCAACGTCCTGACTTTC,CATSRVTGASGANVLTF
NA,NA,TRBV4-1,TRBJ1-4,TGCGCCAGCAGCCAAGTCGTCCAGGGGCCCTGGGAGGAAAAACTGTTTTTT,CASSQVVQGPWEEKLFF
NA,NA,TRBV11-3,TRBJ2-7,TGTGCCAGCAGCCCCGGGGAGCTCTACGAGCAGTACTTC,CASSPGELYEQYF
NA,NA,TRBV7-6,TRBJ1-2,TGTGCCAGCAGCGCGCCAGGGGAGAACTATGGCTACACCTTC,CASSAPGENYGYTF
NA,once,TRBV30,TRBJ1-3,TGTGCCTGGAGTGATTATGGGCGTATTGCTGGAAACACCATATATTTT,CAWSDYGRIAGNTIYF
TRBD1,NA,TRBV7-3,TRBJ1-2,TGTGCCAGCAGCGCCGGGACAGGCGCCAACTATGGCTACACCTTC,CASSAGTGANYGYTF
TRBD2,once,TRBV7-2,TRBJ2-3,TGTGCCAGCAGCTTAGTTGTTGGCGGGGGGGCTGCAGATACGCAGTATTTT,CASSLVVGGGAADTQYF
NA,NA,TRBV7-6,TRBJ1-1,TGTGCCAGCAGCTCAGCACAGGGAAGCACTGAAGCTTTCTTT,CASSSAQGSTEAFF